The 27 T cell receptor beta chains below were found in one sample sequenced in a study of blood T cell repertoires in COVID-19. This table comes from immunoSEQ multiplex PCR, and its TCRdb copy is limited to in-frame clones, with some not included. The sample carries about 300,000 clones, roughly 90% recorded once. The sample comprised peripheral blood. All receptors derive from a woman aged 30 to 39 with COVID-19, enrolled during active disease.

The J gene is TRBJ1-1, the V gene TRBV4-3; 12 bases map to TRBD1. Germline loops: CDR1 LGHNA, CDR2 YSLEER. With V trimmed by 1 base and J by 2 bases, 11 bases remained unmatched. This CDR3 has 19 residues. The CDR3 loop is CASSQGLRGQGAINTEAFF. CDR3 DNA sequence: TGCGCCAGCAGCCAAGGACTGCGGGGACAGGGGGCTATTAACACTGAAGCTTTCTTT.

V gene TRBV11-2 combines with J gene TRBJ2-7, with 8 bases that match TRBD1. The ends lost 6 bases at V and 2 bases at J; junction bases unmatched: 12. This CDR3 is 16 amino acids long. Germline CDR1 is SGHAT and CDR2 is FQNNGV. For the CDR3, the DNA is TGTGCCAGCAGACAAACTTCCGGGACAGGCCCCTACGAGCAGTACGTC. Translation: CASRQTSGTGPYEQYV.

V gene TRBV3-1 (or the pseudogene TRBV3-2) combines with J gene TRBJ1-1, with D unresolved. This CDR3 spans 16 amino acids. Germline V gene sequence: CDR1 LGHDT, CDR2 YNNKEL (reference sequence). Trimming shortened V by 0 bases and J by 1 base, and 12 bases separated the two germline ends. The CDR3 DNA is TGTGCCAGCAGCCAAGAGTTCTGGGCCCGGAACACTGAAGCTTTCTTT. It codes for CASSQEFWARNTEAFF.

The chain uses TRBV7-6 and TRBJ2-1, with TRBD1 as a possible D gene (6 bases). The CDR3 has 15 amino acids. Germline V gives CDR1 SGHVS, CDR2 FNYEAQ. Trimming took off 2 bases at V and 0 bases at J, with 8 bases between the two ends. The CDR3 protein is CASSLTGSSYNEQFF. As DNA, the CDR3 is TGTGCCAGCAGCTTAACAGGGAGCTCCTACAATGAGCAGTTCTTC.

This chain links TRBV7-4 with TRBJ1-3; D gene unclear. Germline V gives CDR1 SGHVT, CDR2 SQSDAQ. CDR3 length: 16 amino acids. V gave up 1 base and J gave up 0 bases, with 10 bases separating them. The CDR3 is CASSLEGGSSGNTIYF. In DNA form, the CDR3 reads TGTGCCAGCAGCTTAGAAGGCGGGAGCTCTGGAAACACCATATATTTT.

Comments on this clone: The same CDR3 is also encoded by other DNA sequences in this sample. The chain recombines TRBV5-1 with TRBJ1-1, with D unclear. Germline CDR1 SGHRS, CDR2 YFSETQ. V lost 0 bases to trimming and J lost 2 bases, with 5 bases between them. There are 13 residues in the CDR3. Here the CDR3 reads CASSLGENTEAFF. DNA of the CDR3: TGCGCCAGCAGCTTGGGCGAAAACACTGAAGCTTTCTTT.

The J gene is TRBJ1-5, the V gene TRBV27, with D perhaps TRBD1 (5 bases). Trimming shortened V by 8 bases and J by 0 bases, and 14 bases separated the two germline ends. The CDR3 contains 15 residues. CDR1 is MNHEY, CDR2 SMNVEV, per germline (reference sequence). This chain's CDR3 is CASRLTVHSNQPQHF. The CDR3 nucleotides are TGTGCCAGCCGTCTGACAGTACATAGCAATCAGCCCCAGCATTTT.

This chain links TRBV7-8 with TRBJ2-7; TRBD2 matches 7 bases. Germline CDR1 is SGHVS and CDR2 is FQNEAQ. The CDR3 length is 14 residues. After removal of 5 bases from V and 6 bases from J, the junction contained 10 bases not matched to a gene. The CDR3 protein is CASSPLGTTREQYF. The CDR3 DNA sequence: TGTGCCAGCAGCCCCCTCGGGACTACCCGCGAGCAGTACTTC. The full variable domain, with the rest looked up from reference TRBV7-8 and TRBJ2-7, is GAGVSQSPRYKVAKRGQDVALRCDPISGHVSLFWYQQALGQGPEFLTYFQNEAQLDKSGLPSDRFFAERPEGSVSTLKIQRTQQEDSAVYLCASSPLGTTREQYFGPGTRLTVT.

The rearrangement uses TRBV28 and TRBJ1-2, with TRBD1 matching 8 bases. The CDR3 length is 13 residues. V shed 9 bases, J shed 4 bases, and the junction held 7 bases outside the gene matches. The germline V gene has CDR1 MDHEN and CDR2 SYDVKM. CDR3 in DNA: TGTGCCAGTTCCGACAGGGGTGTCTATGGCTACACCTTC. It codes for CASSDRGVYGYTF.

V usage is TRBV27 and J usage is TRBJ1-6, with 7 positions matching TRBD1. The CDR3 totals 14 residues. CDR1 is MNHEY, CDR2 SMNVEV, per germline (reference sequence). J gave up 1 base and V 8 bases, and 2 bases lay outside the gene matches. The CDR3, as DNA: TGTGCCAGCCAACAGGGGTCCTATAATTCACCCCTCCACTTT. This gives the protein CASQQGSYNSPLHF.

The chain carries TRBV5-1 and TRBJ1-2; D might be TRBD1 (5 bases). Trimming stripped 4 bases from V and 0 bases from J, with 16 bases between. Germline CDR1 and CDR2: SGHRS and YFSETQ. CDR3 length equals 16 residues. CDR3 in DNA: TGCGCCAGCAGCCTGGAGTACAGGCAATCTAACTATGGCTACACCTTC. This encodes CASSLEYRQSNYGYTF.

The V gene is TRBV6-5, the J gene TRBJ1-1; D gene uncertain. This CDR3 region has 14 residues. The V end was cut by 7 bases, the J end by 2 bases, with 14 bases between. CDR1 is MNHEY, CDR2 SVGAGI, per germline. The CDR3 spells CASNPTVVNTEAFF. DNA of the CDR3: TGTGCCAGCAACCCAACGGTGGTTAACACTGAAGCTTTCTTT.

CDR3 protein: CASSLSGQGAYGYTF. DNA for the CDR3: TGTGCCAGCTCACTCTCGGGACAGGGGGCCTATGGCTACACCTTC. The chain is built from TRBV18 and TRBJ1-2; 12 positions match TRBD1. CDR1 and CDR2 from the germline V gene are KGHSH and LQKENI. J was trimmed by 4 bases and V by 4 bases; bases with no gene match: 4. The CDR3 is 15 residues long.

CDR3 in amino acids: CASSSLRGTYEQYV. In DNA, the CDR3 is TGTGCCAGCAGCTCCCTCAGGGGGACCTACGAGCAGTACGTC. The chain uses TRBV5-6 and TRBJ2-7; TRBD1 matches 7 bases. V was pared by 3 bases and J by 2 bases, with 5 bases of the junction left unmatched. Germline V CDR1 and CDR2: SGHDT, YYEEEE. The CDR3 sequence is 14 residues long.

This sequence joins TRBV7-9 and TRBJ2-5, with D unresolved. CDR1 is SEHNR and CDR2 is FQNEAQ in the germline V gene (reference sequence). The CDR3 loop spans 13 amino acids. Trimming removed 4 bases from V and 1 base from J, with 7 bases in between. CDR3 coding DNA: TGTGCCAGCAGCTCCAGAGGCCAAGAGACCCAGTACTTC. Translation gives CASSSRGQETQYF. Full variable domain (outside the CDR3, taken from reference TRBV7-9 and TRBJ2-5): DTGVSQNPRHKITKRGQNVTFRCDPISEHNRLYWYRQTLGQGPEFLTYFQNEAQLEKSRLLSDRFSAERPKGSFSTLEIQRTEQGDSAMYLCASSSRGQETQYFGPGTRLLVL.

V gene TRBV2 combines with J gene TRBJ1-2; tentatively, D is TRBD1 (5 bases). Germline V gives CDR1 SNHLY, CDR2 FYNNEI. This CDR3 contains 12 residues. Trimming took off 5 bases at V and 7 bases at J, with 11 bases between the two ends. CDR3 coding DNA: TGTGCCAGCAGTTCCCGGGGGAGTGGCTACACCTTC. This encodes CASSSRGSGYTF.

In its sample, this clone was seen once. The V call is TRBV27, the J call TRBJ2-7, with TRBD2 identical over 11 bases. The trim removed 6 bases at V and 2 bases at J, leaving 6 bases unmatched. Looked up from germline, CDR1 is MNHEY and CDR2 is SMNVEV (reference sequence). CDR3 length equals 15 residues. The CDR3 reads CASRRLAGGTYEQYV. The CDR3 DNA reads TGTGCCAGCAGACGTCTAGCGGGGGGTACCTACGAGCAGTACGTC.

This chain connects TRBV13 to TRBJ1-1; 8 bases map to TRBD1. This CDR3 contains 16 residues. From germline, CDR1 is PRHDT and CDR2 FYEKMQ (reference sequence). With 0 bases clipped from V and 1 base from J, the junction kept 4 bases outside the gene matches. As DNA, the CDR3 is TGTGCCAGCAGCTTAGGACAGGGGGGGAGGAACACTGAAGCTTTCTTT. This codes for CASSLGQGGRNTEAFF.

The V call is TRBV25-1, the J call TRBJ1-2; D perhaps matches TRBD1 (6 bases). The CDR3 contains 14 residues. The germline V gene has CDR1 MGHDK and CDR2 SYGVNS. V gave up 3 bases and J gave up 2 bases, with 10 bases separating them. The CDR3 is CASSDPRGNYGYTF. Written as DNA, the CDR3 is TGTGCCAGCAGTGATCCTAGGGGGAACTATGGCTACACCTTC.

The rearrangement uses TRBV6-5 and TRBJ1-6; D perhaps matches TRBD1 (5 bases). Trimming cost V 6 bases and J 10 bases, with 16 bases left between them. Germline CDR1 and CDR2: MNHEY and SVGAGI. The CDR3 totals 14 residues. CDR3 DNA sequence: TGTGCCAGCAGCATTGGACAATTTGAATCACCCCTCCACTTT. Its protein product is CASSIGQFESPLHF.

This rearrangement joins TRBV18 to TRBJ1-2; TRBD1 matches at 11 bases. CDR1 is KGHSH and CDR2 is LQKENI in the germline V gene. This CDR3 is built from 18 residues. V lost 6 bases to trimming and J lost 0 bases; unmatched junction nucleotides: 12. CDR3 protein: CASSPVFGQGAPNYGYTF. CDR3 nucleotide sequence: TGTGCCAGCTCGCCCGTTTTCGGACAGGGGGCGCCTAACTATGGCTACACCTTC. Variable domain in full (rest from reference TRBV18 and TRBJ1-2): NAGVMQNPRHLVRRRGQEARLRCSPMKGHSHVYWYRQLPEEGLKFMVYLQKENIIDESGMPKERFSAEFPKEGPSILRIQQVVRGDSAAYFCASSPVFGQGAPNYGYTFGSGTRLTVV.

The chain couples TRBV10-3 to TRBJ1-1; a weak D match, TRBD1 (5 bases). V gave up 5 bases and J gave up 1 base, with 8 bases separating them. This CDR3 comprises 13 residues. Per germline, CDR1 ENHRY and CDR2 SYGVKD. For the CDR3, the DNA is TGTGCCATCAGTCCGACAGCGAACACTGAAGCTTTCTTT. This translates into CAISPTANTEAFF.

A single count supports this clone. The chain is built from TRBV6-6 and TRBJ2-7; 8 positions agree with TRBD1. The CDR3 extends over 15 amino acids. V lost 2 bases and J lost 6; bases outside the gene matches: 9. Per the germline V gene, CDR1 is MNHNY and CDR2 is SVGAGI (reference sequence). The CDR3 is CASSYPPDRASEQYF. The CDR3 DNA reads TGTGCCAGCAGTTACCCCCCGGACAGGGCATCCGAGCAGTACTTC.

The chain employs TRBV7-2 and TRBJ1-6; 10 bases agree with TRBD1. Germline-derived CDR1 and CDR2 are SGHTA and FQGNSA. Trimming took 8 bases from V and 7 from J; bases not matched to a gene: 2. The CDR3 sequence is 13 residues long. In DNA, the CDR3 is TGTGCCAGCGCGGGACAGGGGAATTCACCCCTCCACTTT. It specifies CASAGQGNSPLHF.

This chain uses TRBV7-2 with TRBJ1-3; a weak D match, TRBD1 (5 bases). Germline loops: CDR1 SGHTA, CDR2 FQGNSA. V shed 5 bases and J shed 1 base, with 9 bases lying between them. CDR3 length equals 14 residues. CDR3 coding DNA: TGTGCCAGCAGCGGGGGGGTTTCTGGAAACACCATATATTTT. Its protein product is CASSGGVSGNTIYF.

This clone was observed a few times. This rearrangement joins TRBV3-1 (or the pseudogene TRBV3-2) to TRBJ2-7; TRBD2 aligns across 12 bases. The CDR3 has 13 amino acids. Looked up from germline, CDR1 is LGHDT and CDR2 is YNNKEL (reference sequence). J was trimmed by 6 bases and V by 4 bases; bases with no gene match: 1. CDR3 DNA: TGTGCCAGCAGCCTGACTAGCGGGGGCGAGCAGTACTTC. This codes for CASSLTSGGEQYF.

The V call is TRBV28, the J call TRBJ1-1, with D perhaps TRBD1 (6 bases). V lost 7 bases, J lost 5 bases, and 17 bases lay in between. The length of the CDR3 is 14 residues. The germline gives CDR1 MDHEN, CDR2 SYDVKM. The CDR3 sequence is CASKDSKMGTEAFF. CDR3 bases: TGTGCCAGCAAGGACAGTAAGATGGGTACTGAAGCTTTCTTT.